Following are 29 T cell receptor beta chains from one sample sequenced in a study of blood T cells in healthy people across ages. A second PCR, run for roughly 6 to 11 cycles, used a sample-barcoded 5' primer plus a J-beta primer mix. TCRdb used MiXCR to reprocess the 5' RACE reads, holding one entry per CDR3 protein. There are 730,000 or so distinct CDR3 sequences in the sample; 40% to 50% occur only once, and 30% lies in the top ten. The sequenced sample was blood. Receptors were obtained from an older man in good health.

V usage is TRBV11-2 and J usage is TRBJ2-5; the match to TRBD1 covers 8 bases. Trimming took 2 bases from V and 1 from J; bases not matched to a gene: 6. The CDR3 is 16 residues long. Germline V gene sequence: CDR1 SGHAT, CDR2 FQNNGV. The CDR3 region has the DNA TGTGCCAGCAGCTTACGGCAGGGGGCATCCCAAGAGACCCAGTACTTC. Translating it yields CASSLRQGASQETQYF.

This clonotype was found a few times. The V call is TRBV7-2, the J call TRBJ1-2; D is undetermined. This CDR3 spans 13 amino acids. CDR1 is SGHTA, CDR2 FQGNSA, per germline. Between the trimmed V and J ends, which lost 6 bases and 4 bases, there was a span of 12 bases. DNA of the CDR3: TGTGCCAGCAGGGGGTCGGAGACCTATGGCTACACCTTC. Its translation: CASRGSETYGYTF. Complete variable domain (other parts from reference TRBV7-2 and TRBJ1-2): GAGVSQSPSNKVTEKGKDVELRCDPISGHTALYWYRQSLGQGLEFLIYFQGNSAPDKSGLPSDRFSAERTGGSVSTLTIQRTQQEDSAVYLCASRGSETYGYTFGSGTRLTVV.

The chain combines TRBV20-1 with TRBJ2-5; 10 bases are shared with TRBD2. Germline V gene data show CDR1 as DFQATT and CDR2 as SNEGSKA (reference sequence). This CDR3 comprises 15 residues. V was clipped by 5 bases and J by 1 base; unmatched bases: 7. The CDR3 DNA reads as TGCAGTGCTCCCCGGCTAGCGGGGGTCCAAGAGACCCAGTACTTC. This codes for CSAPRLAGVQETQYF.

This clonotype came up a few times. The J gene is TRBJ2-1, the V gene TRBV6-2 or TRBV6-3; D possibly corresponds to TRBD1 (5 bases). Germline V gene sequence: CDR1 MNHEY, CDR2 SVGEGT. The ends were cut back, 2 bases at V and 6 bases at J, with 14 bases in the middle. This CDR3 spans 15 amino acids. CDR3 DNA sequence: TGTGCCAGCAGTTACGCCAGCTTGACAGCCAATGAGCAGTTCTTC. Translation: CASSYASLTANEQFF.

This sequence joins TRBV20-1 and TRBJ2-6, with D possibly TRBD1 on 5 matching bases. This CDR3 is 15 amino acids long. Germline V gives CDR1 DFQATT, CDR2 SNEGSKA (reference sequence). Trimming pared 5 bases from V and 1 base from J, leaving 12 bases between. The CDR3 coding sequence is TGCAGTGCTGAAGGCAGGGTTTCTGGGGCCAACGTCCTGACTTTC. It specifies CSAEGRVSGANVLTF.

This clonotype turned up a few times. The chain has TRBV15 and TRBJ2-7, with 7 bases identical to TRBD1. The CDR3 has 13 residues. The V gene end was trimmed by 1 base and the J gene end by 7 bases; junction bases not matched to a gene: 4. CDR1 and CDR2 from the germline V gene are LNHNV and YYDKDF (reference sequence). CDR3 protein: CATSRGDRDEQYF. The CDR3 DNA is TGTGCCACCAGCAGAGGTGACAGGGATGAGCAGTACTTC.

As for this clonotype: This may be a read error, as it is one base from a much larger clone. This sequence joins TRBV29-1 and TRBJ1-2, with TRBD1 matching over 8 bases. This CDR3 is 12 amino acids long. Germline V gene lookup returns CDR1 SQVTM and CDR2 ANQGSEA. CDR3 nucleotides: TGCAACGTTGGGGGACAGGAGTATGGCTACACCTTC. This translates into CNVGGQEYGYTF.

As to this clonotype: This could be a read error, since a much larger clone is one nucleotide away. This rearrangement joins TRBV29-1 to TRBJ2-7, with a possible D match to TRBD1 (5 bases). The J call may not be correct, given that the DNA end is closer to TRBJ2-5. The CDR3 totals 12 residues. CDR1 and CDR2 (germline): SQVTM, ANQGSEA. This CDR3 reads CSDKGPGGTQYF. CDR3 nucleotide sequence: TGCAGCGATAAGGGGCCAGGTGGGACCCAGTACTTC.

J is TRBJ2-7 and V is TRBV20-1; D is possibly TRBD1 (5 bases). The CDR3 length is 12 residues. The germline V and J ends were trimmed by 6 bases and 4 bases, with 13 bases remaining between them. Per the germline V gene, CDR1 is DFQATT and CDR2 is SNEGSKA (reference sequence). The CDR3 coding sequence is TGCAGTGCCCAGGACATGCTTTACGAGCAGTACTTC. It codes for CSAQDMLYEQYF.

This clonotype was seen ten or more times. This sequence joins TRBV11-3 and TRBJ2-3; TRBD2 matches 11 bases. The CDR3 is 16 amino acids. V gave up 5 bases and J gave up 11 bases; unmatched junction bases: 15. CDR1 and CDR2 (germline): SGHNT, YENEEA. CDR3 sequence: CASSPPGLAASSMQYF. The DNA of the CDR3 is TGTGCCAGCAGCCCCCCGGGACTAGCGGCCTCCTCCATGCAGTATTTT.

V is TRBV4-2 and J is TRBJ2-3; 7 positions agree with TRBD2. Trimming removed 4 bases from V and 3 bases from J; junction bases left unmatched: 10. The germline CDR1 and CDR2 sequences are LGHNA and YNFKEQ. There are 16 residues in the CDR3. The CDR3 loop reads CASSLMGGRGTDTQYF. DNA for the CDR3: TGTGCCAGCAGCCTCATGGGCGGGAGAGGGACAGATACGCAGTATTTT.

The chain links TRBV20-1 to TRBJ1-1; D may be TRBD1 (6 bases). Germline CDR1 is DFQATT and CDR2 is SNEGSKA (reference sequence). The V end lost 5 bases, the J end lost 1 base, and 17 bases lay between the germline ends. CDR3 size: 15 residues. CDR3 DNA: TGCAGTGCTTCCCGGTACACAGGGTGGAACACTGAAGCTTTCTTT. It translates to CSASRYTGWNTEAFF.

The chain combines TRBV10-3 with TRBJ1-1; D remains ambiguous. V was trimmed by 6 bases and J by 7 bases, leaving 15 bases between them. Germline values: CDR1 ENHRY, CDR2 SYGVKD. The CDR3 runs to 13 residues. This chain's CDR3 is CAIRDSEANEAFF. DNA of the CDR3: TGTGCCATCAGGGACTCTGAAGCCAATGAAGCTTTCTTT.

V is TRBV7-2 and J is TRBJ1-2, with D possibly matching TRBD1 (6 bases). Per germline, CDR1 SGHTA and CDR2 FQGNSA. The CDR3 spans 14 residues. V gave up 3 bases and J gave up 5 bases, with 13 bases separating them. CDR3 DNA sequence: TGTGCCAGCAGCTTGGACAGCAGCTCTTATGGCTACACCTTC. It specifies CASSLDSSSYGYTF. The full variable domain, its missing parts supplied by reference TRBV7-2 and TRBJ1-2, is GAGVSQSPSNKVTEKGKDVELRCDPISGHTALYWYRQSLGQGLEFLIYFQGNSAPDKSGLPSDRFSAERTGGSVSTLTIQRTQQEDSAVYLCASSLDSSSYGYTFGSGTRLTVV.

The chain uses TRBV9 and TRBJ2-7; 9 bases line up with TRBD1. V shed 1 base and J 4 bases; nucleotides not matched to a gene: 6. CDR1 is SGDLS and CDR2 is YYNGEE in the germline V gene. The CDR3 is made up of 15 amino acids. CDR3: CASSVYGTGKYEQYF. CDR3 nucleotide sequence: TGTGCCAGCAGCGTATACGGGACAGGGAAATACGAGCAGTACTTC.

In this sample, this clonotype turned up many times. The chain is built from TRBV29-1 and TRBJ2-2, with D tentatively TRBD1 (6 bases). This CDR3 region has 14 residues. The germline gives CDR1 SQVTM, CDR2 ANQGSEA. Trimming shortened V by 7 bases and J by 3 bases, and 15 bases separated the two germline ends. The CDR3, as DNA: TGCAGCGCAGGGCAGGGGTCTTACACCGGGGAGCTGTTTTTT. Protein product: CSAGQGSYTGELFF.

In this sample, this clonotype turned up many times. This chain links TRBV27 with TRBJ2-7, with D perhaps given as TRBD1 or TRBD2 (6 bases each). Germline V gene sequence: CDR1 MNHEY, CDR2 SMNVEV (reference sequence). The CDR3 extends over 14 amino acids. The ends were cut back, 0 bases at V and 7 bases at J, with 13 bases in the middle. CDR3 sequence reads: CASSLSPRGGEQYF. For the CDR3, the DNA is TGTGCCAGCAGTTTATCCCCCAGGGGAGGTGAGCAGTACTTC.

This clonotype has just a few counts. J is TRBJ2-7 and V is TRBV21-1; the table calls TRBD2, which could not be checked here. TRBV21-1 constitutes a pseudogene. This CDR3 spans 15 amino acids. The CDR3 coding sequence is TGTGCCAGCAGCAAAAGGGCCGGGACTAGCTACGAGCAGTACTTC. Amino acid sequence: CASSKRAGTSYEQYF.

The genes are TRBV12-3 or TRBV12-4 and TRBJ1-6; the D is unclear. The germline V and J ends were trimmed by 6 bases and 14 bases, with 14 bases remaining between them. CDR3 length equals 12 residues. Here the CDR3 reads CASSSVWWALHF. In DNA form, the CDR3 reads TGTGCCAGCAGCTCCGTATGGTGGGCCCTCCACTTT.

CDR3 nucleotide sequence: TGTGCCACCAGTGATCCCCGTTCAGGGACGAATAACAATGAGCAGTTCTTC. Translating gives CATSDPRSGTNNNEQFF. The chain carries TRBV24-1 and TRBJ2-1, with D perhaps matching TRBD1 or TRBD2 (5 bases each). CDR3 length: 17 residues. CDR1 KGHDR and CDR2 SFDVKD come from the germline V gene. V lost 3 bases and J lost 5, with 19 bases in between.

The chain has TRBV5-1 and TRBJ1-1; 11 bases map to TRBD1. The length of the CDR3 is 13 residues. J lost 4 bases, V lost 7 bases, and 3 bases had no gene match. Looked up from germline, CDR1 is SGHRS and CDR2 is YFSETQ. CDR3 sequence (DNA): TGCGCCAGCGGGACAGGGGGGAGCACTGAAGCTTTCTTT. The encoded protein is CASGTGGSTEAFF. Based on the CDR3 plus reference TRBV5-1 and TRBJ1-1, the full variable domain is KAGVTQTPRYLIKTRGQQVTLSCSPISGHRSVSWYQQTPGQGLQFLFEYFSETQRNKGNFPGRFSGRQFSNSRSEMNVSTLELGDSALYLCASGTGGSTEAFFGQGTRLTVV.

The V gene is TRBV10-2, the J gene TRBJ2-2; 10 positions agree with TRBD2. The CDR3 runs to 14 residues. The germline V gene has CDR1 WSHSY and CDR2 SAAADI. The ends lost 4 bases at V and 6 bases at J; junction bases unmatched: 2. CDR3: CASSGTSGAGELFF. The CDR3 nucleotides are TGCGCCAGCAGTGGGACTAGCGGAGCCGGGGAGCTGTTTTTT.

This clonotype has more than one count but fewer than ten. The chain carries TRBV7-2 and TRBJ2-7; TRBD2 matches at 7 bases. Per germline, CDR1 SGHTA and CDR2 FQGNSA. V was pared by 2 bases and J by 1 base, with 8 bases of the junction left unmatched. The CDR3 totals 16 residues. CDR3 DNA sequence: TGTGCCAGCAGCTTATATTCGACGGGGGGATCCTACGAGCAGTACTTC. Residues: CASSLYSTGGSYEQYF. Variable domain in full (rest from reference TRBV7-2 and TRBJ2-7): GAGVSQSPSNKVTEKGKDVELRCDPISGHTALYWYRQSLGQGLEFLIYFQGNSAPDKSGLPSDRFSAERTGGSVSTLTIQRTQQEDSAVYLCASSLYSTGGSYEQYFGPGTRLTVT.

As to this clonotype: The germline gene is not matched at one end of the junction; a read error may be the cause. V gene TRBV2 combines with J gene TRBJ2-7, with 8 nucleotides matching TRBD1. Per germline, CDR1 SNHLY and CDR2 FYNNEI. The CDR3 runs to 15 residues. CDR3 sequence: CASSGAGTGGYEQYF. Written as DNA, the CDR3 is TGCGCCAGCAGTGGAGCCGGGACAGGTGGTTACGAGCAGTACTTC.

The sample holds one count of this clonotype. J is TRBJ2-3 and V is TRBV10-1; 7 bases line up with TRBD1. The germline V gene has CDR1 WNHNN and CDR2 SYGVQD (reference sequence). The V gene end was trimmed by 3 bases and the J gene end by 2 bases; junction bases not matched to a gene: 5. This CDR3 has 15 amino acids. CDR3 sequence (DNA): TGCGCCAGCAGTGAAGGACAGGTACTCACAGATACGCAGTATTTT. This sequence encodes CASSEGQVLTDTQYF.

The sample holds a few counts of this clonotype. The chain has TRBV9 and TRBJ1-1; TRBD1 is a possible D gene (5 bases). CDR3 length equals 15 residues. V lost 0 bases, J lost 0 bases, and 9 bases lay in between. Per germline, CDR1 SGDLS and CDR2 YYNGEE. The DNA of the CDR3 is TGTGCCAGCAGCGTAGTGGACACGCTGAACACTGAAGCTTTCTTT. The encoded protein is CASSVVDTLNTEAFF.

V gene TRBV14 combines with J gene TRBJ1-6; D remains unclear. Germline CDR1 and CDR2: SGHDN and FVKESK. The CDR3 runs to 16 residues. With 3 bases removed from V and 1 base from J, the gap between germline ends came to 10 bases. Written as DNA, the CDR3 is TGTGCCAGCAGCCAGCAAAGAGGATCCTATAATTCACCCCTCCACTTT. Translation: CASSQQRGSYNSPLHF.

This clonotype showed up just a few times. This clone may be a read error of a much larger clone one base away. CDR3 in DNA: TGTGCCAGCAGTTGGGGGGCGGGAGATTCGCAGTATTTT. This gives the protein CASSWGAGDSQYF. The rearrangement uses TRBV27 and TRBJ2-3, with a possible D match to TRBD2 (7 bases). Germline CDR1 and CDR2: MNHEY and SMNVEV (reference sequence). This CDR3 region has 13 residues.

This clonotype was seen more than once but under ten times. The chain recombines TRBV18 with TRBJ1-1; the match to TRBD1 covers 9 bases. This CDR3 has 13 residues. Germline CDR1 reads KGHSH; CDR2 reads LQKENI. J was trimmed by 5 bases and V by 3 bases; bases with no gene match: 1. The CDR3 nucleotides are TGTGCCAGCTCACCGGGACAGGGTACTGAAGCTTTCTTT. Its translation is CASSPGQGTEAFF.